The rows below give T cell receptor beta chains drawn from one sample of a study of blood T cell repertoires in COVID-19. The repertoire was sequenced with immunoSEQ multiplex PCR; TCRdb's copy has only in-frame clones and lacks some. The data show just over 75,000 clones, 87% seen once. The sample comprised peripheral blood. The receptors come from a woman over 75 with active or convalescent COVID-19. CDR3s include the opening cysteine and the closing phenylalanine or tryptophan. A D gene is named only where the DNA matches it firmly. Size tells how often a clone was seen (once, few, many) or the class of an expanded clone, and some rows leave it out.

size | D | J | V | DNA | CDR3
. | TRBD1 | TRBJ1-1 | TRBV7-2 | TGTGCCAGCAGCACCCAGGGGGCCCGGGGCACTGAAGCTTTCTTT | CASSTQGARGTEAFF
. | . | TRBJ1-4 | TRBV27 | TGTGCCAGCAGTTTATCCACAGGGACGCTTAGGACGAGGCTGTTTTTT | CASSLSTGTLRTRLFF
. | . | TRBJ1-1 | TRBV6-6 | TGTGCCAGCACCCGTCGGACTAACACTGAAGCTTTCTTT | CASTRRTNTEAFF
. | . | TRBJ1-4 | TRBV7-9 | TGTGCCAGCAGCTTTTACAGTAATAATGAAAAACTGTTTTTT | CASSFYSNNEKLFF
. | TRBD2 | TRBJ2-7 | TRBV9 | TGTGCCAGCAGCGTAGGTACTAGCGGGAATTCCTACGAGCAGTACTTC | CASSVGTSGNSYEQYF
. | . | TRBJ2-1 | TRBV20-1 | TGCAGTGCCTTGGGACAACTTGAGCAGTTCTTC | CSALGQLEQFF
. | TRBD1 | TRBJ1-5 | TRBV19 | TGTGCCACAAAACAGGGGGGTCATCAGCCCCAGCATTTT | CATKQGGHQPQHF
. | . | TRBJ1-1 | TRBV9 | TGTGCCAGCAGCGAACTAGATGGGAGGACGAACACTGAAGCTTTCTTT | CASSELDGRTNTEAFF
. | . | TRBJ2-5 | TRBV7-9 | TGTGCCAGCAGCACCACAGTGGTGGGAGAGACCCAGTACTTC | CASSTTVVGETQYF
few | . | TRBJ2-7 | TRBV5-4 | TGTGCCAGCAGCTCTCGGGATTACCACTACGAGCAGTACTTC | CASSSRDYHYEQYF
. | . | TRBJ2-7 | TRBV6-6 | TGTGCCAGCAAAAGCCCGCTCCTGTCCTACGAGCAGTACTTC | CASKSPLLSYEQYF
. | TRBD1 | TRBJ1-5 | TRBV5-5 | TGTGCCAGCAGCCGACAGGGAGAGAATCAGCCCCAGCATTTT | CASSRQGENQPQHF
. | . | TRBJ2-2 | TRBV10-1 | TGCGCCAGCAGTGAGAGGACTACGGGCACCGGGGAGCTGTTTTTT | CASSERTTGTGELFF
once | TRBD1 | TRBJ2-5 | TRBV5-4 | TGTGCCAGCAGCGCCCCGGACAGGGGGCGGGAGACCCAGTACTTC | CASSAPDRGRETQYF
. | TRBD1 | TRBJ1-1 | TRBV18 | TGTGCCAGCTCACCAGGCCCACCGGGACAGGGTGAAGCTTTCTTT | CASSPGPPGQGEAFF
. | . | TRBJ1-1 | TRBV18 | TGTGCCAGCTCACCTGCGGGAGGCACTGAAGCTTTCTTT | CASSPAGGTEAFF
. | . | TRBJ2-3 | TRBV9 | TGTGCCAGCAGTCCCTCCCGGGGGGCGCGGCGCACAGATACGCAGTATTTT | CASSPSRGARRTDTQYF
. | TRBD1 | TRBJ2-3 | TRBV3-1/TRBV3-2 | TGTGCCAGCAGCCAAACAGACCCTAGGGGACAGGGGATCACAGATACGCAGTATTTT | CASSQTDPRGQGITDTQYF
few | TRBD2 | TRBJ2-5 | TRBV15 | TGTGCCACCAGCATCGGGGCGCGGGGGGGCACGGAGACCCAGTACTTC | CATSIGARGGTETQYF
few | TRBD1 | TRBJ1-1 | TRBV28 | TGTGCCAGCAGAGAAGGGGGCATCACTGAAGCTTTCTTT | CASREGGITEAFF
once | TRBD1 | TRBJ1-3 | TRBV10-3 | TGTGCCATCAGTGAGAGATCAGGGACAGTCTCTGGAAACACCATATATTTT | CAISERSGTVSGNTIYF
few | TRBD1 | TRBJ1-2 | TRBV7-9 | TGTGCCAGCAGCCGAAGACAGGGGCAACCCTTCTATGGCTACACCTTC | CASSRRQGQPFYGYTF
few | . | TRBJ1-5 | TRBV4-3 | TGCGCCAGCAGCCAAAAGGGGTCTCAGCCCCAGCATTTT | CASSQKGSQPQHF
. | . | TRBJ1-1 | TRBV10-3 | TGTGCCATCAGTGAGGAGGCGAACACTGAAGCTTTCTTT | CAISEEANTEAFF
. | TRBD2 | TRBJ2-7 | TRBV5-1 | TGCGCCAGCAGCTTGAGCGGGGCCCCTATCCACGAGCAGTACTTC | CASSLSGAPIHEQYF
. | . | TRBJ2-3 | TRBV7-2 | TGTGCCAGCAGCCCCCGAGGGGGGGCTATCACAGATACGCAGTATTTT | CASSPRGGAITDTQYF
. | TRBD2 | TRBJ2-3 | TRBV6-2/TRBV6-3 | TGTGCCAGCAGTTACTCTAGCGGGAGGGCCACTCCCAGCACAGATACGCAGTATTTT | CASSYSSGRATPSTDTQYF
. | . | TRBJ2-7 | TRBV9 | TGTGCCAGCAGCGTAGAATCAGGGCCCTCCTACGAGCAGTACTTC | CASSVESGPSYEQYF
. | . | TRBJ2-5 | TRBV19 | TGTGCCAGTAGTATGTCTGCGGGACCGCAAGAGACCCAGTACTTC | CASSMSAGPQETQYF